This record looks at one T cell receptor beta chain sequence and its context. It lacks a known antigen. No per-base quality is available; no much larger clone lies one base away. The time point label on this specimen signifies: blood at routine non-recurrence follow-up after resection. For TCR sequencing, whole RNA was extracted from tumor and nontumor lung tissue, or from cryopreserved PBMC samples, and no cell sorting was done. Patients were selected for TCR sequencing only if sufficient RNA was available from at least two tumor regions. The sample comes from a study of spatial heterogeneity in lung cancer (dated by TCRdb to the late 2010s). With respect to the entire study: Donors were 72 patients with early-stage, untreated non-small cell lung cancer from the lung TRACERx cohort. Follow-up PBMC samples were sequenced whenever available, with the median time to follow-up being approximately two years after resection. More beta-chain than alpha-chain transcripts were consistently detected, likely reflecting higher beta-chain transcript abundance. In the raw uncorrected reads, each unique combination of TCR and UMI appeared more than ten times on average. In non-small cell lung cancer, the study made a quantitative comparison of TCR alpha and beta repertoires among multiple tumor regions, matched nontumor lung and blood. Nonsynonymous mutation counts, determined by whole-exome sequencing of tumor tissue, were related to TCR repertoire features. Both alpha and beta chains were TCR-sequenced in hundreds of tumor regions, 64 matched nontumor lung samples and around 54 PBMC samples obtained at surgery. General study outcomes and caveats: Ubiquitous expanded tumor TCRs were detected in blood more often at tumor resection than at routine follow-up. Additional single-cell paired TCR alpha and beta sequencing was considered necessary to confirm, at a functional level, the hypothesis that regional TCRs recognize regional mutations. Only 14 patients were included in the comparisons of baseline and follow-up blood repertoires.

For CDR1 and CDR2, the germline V gene lists SGHTA and FQGNSA. Measured from the cysteine to the phenylalanine, the CDR3 is 17 residues long. Kept here is only the CDR3 DNA, which spans 51 bases and is read in frame from base 1. The V and J ends are trimmed by 2 bases and 2 bases, leaving 16 bases between them. To prepare the library, 5' RACE was applied. Sequencing was carried out with a NextSeq 500. To allow correction of PCR and sequencing errors, the TCR library protocol tagged every TCR cDNA molecule with a unique molecular identifier. In the source study's methods: Decombinator tools were used for TCR identification, UMI-based error correction and CDR3 extraction. TCRs above a frequency of 2 per 1,000, corresponding to the top 1% of the tumor frequency distribution, were defined as expanded. Rényi diversity was computed with the R vegan package after subsampling each repertoire 100 times to 5,000 TCRs. CDR3 similarity networks were built from amino acid triplet string-kernel similarity, with CDR3s being connected when pairwise similarity was above 0.82. TCRdb passed the public sequencing reads through fastp at Q25 and MiXCR, retaining productive beta sequences. Entries are consolidated by CDR3 protein sequence, retaining the most common genes and DNA. The V and J calls, along with clone size, are taken from TCRdb and not from the paper's own processing. The sample table lists under 150,000 distinct CDR3 sequences, about a tenth of them with a count of one. Jointly, the top ten make up more than 20% of the sample.

The rearranged segments are TRBV7-2 and TRBJ2-1; D gene: possibly TRBD2, on 5 matching bases. The sequence came from a female donor with early-stage non-small cell lung cancer. The sequencing used PBMCs, collected at follow-up. The nucleotide sequence is given as TGTGCCAGCAGCTTACGAGGGAATAGCAGGACCTACAATGAGCAGTTCTTC. The resulting protein is CASSLRGNSRTYNEQFF.